Shown below are 12 T cell receptor beta chains from a single sample sequenced in a study of OX40 agonist ivuxolimab in advanced cancers. Generated by immunoSEQ multiplex PCR, the TCRdb table keeps only in-frame clones and is missing some. Seen here are 80,000 or so clones, 90% observed once, and the top ten hold around 2%. The sample consisted of CD4+ or CD8+ T cells sorted from blood, taken in a trial of the OX40 agonist ivuxolimab. The source is an adult with an advanced solid tumor such as melanoma, head and neck, liver or kidney cancer.

This chain links TRBV2 with TRBJ2-1; 8 positions match TRBD1. V gave up 10 bases and J gave up 4 bases; unmatched junction bases: 9. CDR1 and CDR2 (germline): SNHLY, FYNNEI. The CDR3 is made up of 14 amino acids. The CDR3 nucleotides are TGTGCCACCACCGGGACAGGCGGTTACAATGAGCAGTTCTTC. Translation: CATTGTGGYNEQFF.

V gene TRBV30 combines with J gene TRBJ2-7; D is undetermined. Germline values: CDR1 GTSNPN, CDR2 SVGIG (reference sequence). The CDR3 sequence is 13 residues long. V dropped 0 bases and J dropped 5 bases, with 11 bases sitting between them. Here the CDR3 DNA reads TGTGCCTGGAGTGTATATAAGGGTGACGAGCAGTACTTC. It is translated as CAWSVYKGDEQYF.

The rearrangement joins TRBV6-5 to TRBJ1-3; D call uncertain. Germline V lookup: CDR1 MNHEY, CDR2 SVGAGI. V was pared by 6 bases and J by 0 bases, with 9 bases between. The CDR3 is 14 residues long. CDR3 loop: CASRSVFSGNTIYF. CDR3 sequence (DNA): TGTGCCAGCAGATCAGTGTTCTCTGGAAACACCATATATTTT.

The chain recombines TRBV4-1 with TRBJ2-3; unclear D gene. The CDR3 contains 16 residues. V dropped 1 base and J dropped 1 base, with 12 bases sitting between them. CDR1 is MGHRA and CDR2 is YSYEKL in the germline V gene. The CDR3 loop reads CASSQGYGVGTDTQYF. Written as DNA, the CDR3 is TGCGCCAGCAGCCAAGGTTATGGAGTCGGCACAGATACGCAGTATTTT.

The chain uses TRBV7-8 and TRBJ1-1; no clear D. Trimming left V 5 bases short and J 0 bases short, with 7 bases between. CDR3 length: 13 residues. CDR1 SGHVS and CDR2 FQNEAQ come from the germline V gene. CDR3 sequence: CASSPLMNTEAFF. CDR3 nucleotides: TGTGCCAGCAGCCCCTTAATGAACACTGAAGCTTTCTTT.

The V call is TRBV7-2, the J call TRBJ2-6; 9 bases map to TRBD1. Trimming took 7 bases from V and 1 from J; bases not matched to a gene: 5. The CDR3 contains 16 residues. CDR1 SGHTA and CDR2 FQGNSA come from the germline V gene. CDR3 protein: CASNDRGVSGANVLTF. For the CDR3, the DNA is TGTGCCAGCAACGACAGGGGGGTTTCTGGGGCCAACGTCCTGACTTTC. The variable domain in full, completed from reference TRBV7-2 and TRBJ2-6, reads GAGVSQSPSNKVTEKGKDVELRCDPISGHTALYWYRQSLGQGLEFLIYFQGNSAPDKSGLPSDRFSAERTGGSVSTLTIQRTQQEDSAVYLCASNDRGVSGANVLTFGAGSRLTVL.

The sample holds a few counts of this clone. The rearrangement joins TRBV4-2 to TRBJ2-1; possibly TRBD2 for D (6 bases). The CDR3 is made up of 13 amino acids. The germline CDR1 and CDR2 sequences are LGHNA and YNFKEQ. V was trimmed by 0 bases and J by 9 bases, leaving 9 bases between them. In DNA form, the CDR3 reads TGTGCCAGCAGCCAAGAAGTGGGGGGTGAGCAGTTCTTC. Translated: CASSQEVGGEQFF.

This rearrangement joins TRBV15 to TRBJ1-1; D perhaps matches TRBD1 (6 bases). Germline values: CDR1 LNHNV, CDR2 YYDKDF (reference sequence). V was trimmed by 4 bases and J by 0 bases, leaving 15 bases between them. CDR3 size: 16 residues. CDR3 nucleotide sequence: TGTGCCACCAGCAATCCTAGGGGGGGGTTGAACACTGAAGCTTTCTTT. Amino acids: CATSNPRGGLNTEAFF.

In its sample, this clone was seen once. V gene TRBV7-6 combines with J gene TRBJ2-3; 9 nucleotides match TRBD2. CDR1 and CDR2 (germline): SGHVS, FNYEAQ. The V segment lost 4 bases and the J segment 0 bases; nucleotides outside the gene matches: 5. The CDR3 has 16 amino acids. The CDR3 DNA is TGTGCCAGCAGCTCGCGACTAGCGGTTAGCACAGATACGCAGTATTTT. This codes for CASSSRLAVSTDTQYF.

This chain links TRBV5-1 with TRBJ2-6; D unclear. CDR1 SGHRS and CDR2 YFSETQ come from the germline V gene. The germline V and J ends were trimmed by 4 bases and 1 base, with 9 bases remaining between them. The CDR3 totals 15 residues. CDR3 coding DNA: TGCGCCAGCAGCCCCACATTATCTGGGGCCAACGTCCTGACTTTC. It specifies CASSPTLSGANVLTF.

The chain uses TRBV28 and TRBJ1-2, with D unresolved. V was trimmed by 3 bases and J by 5 bases, leaving 10 bases between them. CDR3 size: 13 residues. The germline V gene has CDR1 MDHEN and CDR2 SYDVKM. CDR3 nucleotide sequence: TGTGCCAGCAGTTTTGTCAGCCCTTATGGCTACACCTTC. Its translation: CASSFVSPYGYTF.

This rearrangement joins TRBV28 to TRBJ1-6; no clear D gene. Deletions cut 4 bases from V and 0 bases from J, with 4 bases between. The germline CDR1 and CDR2 sequences are MDHEN and SYDVKM. This CDR3 contains 14 residues. The CDR3 protein is CASSYSSYNSPLHF. As DNA, the CDR3 is TGTGCCAGCAGTTACAGCTCCTATAATTCACCCCTCCACTTT.